These 16 T cell receptor beta chains were sequenced from one sample in a study of T cell responses to AZD1222 COVID-19 vaccine. The repertoire was sequenced with immunoSEQ multiplex PCR; TCRdb's copy has only in-frame clones and lacks some. The sample shows about 140,000 clones, around 90% of them seen only once. The sequences come from peripheral blood, collected on day 0 of AZD1222 vaccination. These receptors originate from an adult in good health.

The gene calls are TRBV29-1 and TRBJ1-6, with TRBD1 matching over 8 bases. In germline, CDR1 is SQVTM, CDR2 ANQGSEA. The J segment lost 8 bases and the V segment lost 4 bases, leaving 7 bases of the junction unmatched. This CDR3 comprises 14 residues. The CDR3 loop is CSVVTGGADSPLHF. The CDR3 DNA sequence: TGCAGCGTTGTCACAGGGGGGGCGGATTCACCCCTCCACTTT.

The rearrangement links TRBV9 to TRBJ1-1, with D perhaps TRBD1 (5 bases). V shed 2 bases and J shed 5 bases, with 19 bases lying between them. The V gene's germline CDR1 is SGDLS and CDR2 YYNGEE. This CDR3 is built from 16 residues. CDR3 protein: CASSVYETNQGTEAFF. The DNA of the CDR3 is TGTGCCAGCAGCGTCTATGAGACAAATCAGGGAACTGAAGCTTTCTTT.

The V gene is TRBV9, the J gene TRBJ2-3, with 12 bases lining up with TRBD2. After removal of 1 base from V and 7 bases from J, the junction contained 7 bases not matched to a gene. The CDR3 consists of 16 residues. The V gene's germline CDR1 is SGDLS and CDR2 YYNGEE. The CDR3 is CASSVLAGGTPHTQYF. CDR3 in DNA: TGTGCCAGCAGCGTACTAGCGGGAGGGACCCCACATACGCAGTATTTT.

The V gene is TRBV6-5, the J gene TRBJ1-1; TRBD1 agrees at 7 bases. The CDR3 has 14 residues. Trimming at V came to 6 bases and at J to 3 bases, leaving 7 bases not matched to a gene. Germline V CDR1 and CDR2: MNHEY, SVGAGI. This chain's CDR3 is CASSTTGVHTEAFF. CDR3 in DNA: TGTGCCAGCAGCACAACAGGGGTTCACACTGAAGCTTTCTTT.

The chain employs TRBV7-2 and TRBJ1-2; TRBD1 matches 7 bases. Germline CDR1 is SGHTA and CDR2 is FQGNSA. J gave up 5 bases and V 5 bases, and 11 bases lay outside the gene matches. The CDR3 contains 15 residues. The CDR3: CASSQNRGREYGYTF. CDR3 coding DNA: TGTGCCAGCAGCCAAAACAGGGGAAGGGAGTATGGCTACACCTTC.

The gene calls are TRBV14 and TRBJ2-3; the D gene could be TRBD1 or TRBD2 (6 bases each). V lost 0 bases and J lost 2, with 15 bases in between. This CDR3 comprises 17 residues. Germline V CDR1 and CDR2: SGHDN, FVKESK. The CDR3 here is CASSQDLGGSFTDTQYF. The CDR3 DNA follows: TGTGCCAGCAGCCAAGATCTGGGGGGCAGTTTCACAGATACGCAGTATTTT.

CDR3 bases: TGTGCCAGCAGCCAAGATTCGACTAGGGCCACCGGGGAGCTGTTTTTT. It translates to CASSQDSTRATGELFF. The chain couples TRBV4-2 to TRBJ2-2, with a tentative D call TRBD2 (6 bases). Trimming took off 0 bases at V and 4 bases at J, with 12 bases between the two ends. CDR3 size: 16 residues. CDR1 is LGHNA and CDR2 is YNFKEQ in the germline V gene.

The chain has TRBV5-4 and TRBJ2-2; unclear D gene. V lost 0 bases, J lost 6 bases, and 6 bases lay in between. The CDR3 loop spans 13 amino acids. CDR1 and CDR2 from the germline V gene are SGHNT and YYREEE (reference sequence). The CDR3 protein is CASSLGLPGELFF. The DNA of the CDR3 is TGTGCCAGCAGCTTGGGACTTCCCGGGGAGCTGTTTTTT.

This chain connects TRBV6-1 to TRBJ2-7; 7 positions match TRBD1. Germline trimming cut 2 bases from V and 3 bases from J; bases unmatched to any gene: 7. The CDR3 is 15 amino acids. Germline loops: CDR1 MNHNS, CDR2 SASEGT. Written as DNA, the CDR3 is TGTGCCAGCAGTGAAACAGGGGCTCCCAACTACGAGCAGTACTTC. Translated, it gives CASSETGAPNYEQYF.

The chain links TRBV6-4 to TRBJ1-2; possible D gene TRBD1, 6 bases. Germline values: CDR1 MRHNA, CDR2 SNTAGT. CDR3 length: 15 residues. With 8 bases removed from V and 4 bases from J, the gap between germline ends came to 20 bases. The DNA of the CDR3 is TGTGCCAGCCCAAAAGGGGGGCGCGTCGGCTATGGCTACACCTTC. It encodes CASPKGGRVGYGYTF.

The V and J genes are TRBV30 and TRBJ1-4; a possible D gene is TRBD1 (6 bases). Germline CDR1 GTSNPN, CDR2 SVGIG (reference sequence). Trimming removed 4 bases at V and 4 bases at J, with 16 bases between. The CDR3 runs to 15 residues. The CDR3 region has the DNA TGTGCCTGGACTCCTGGGGGCAGGGGTAATGAAAAACTGTTTTTT. It specifies CAWTPGGRGNEKLFF.

V usage is TRBV21-1 and J usage is TRBJ2-5; the table's D gene call, TRBD2, was not cross checked with the DNA. TRBV21-1 is tagged as a pseudogene. The CDR3 covers 15 residues. CDR3 bases: TGTGCCAGCAGCAATACCCGGCGGGAGCCAGAGACCCAGTACTTC. The encoded protein is CASSNTRREPETQYF.

V usage is TRBV7-2 and J usage is TRBJ1-3, with D maybe TRBD1 (5 bases). The CDR3 runs to 16 residues. Germline-derived CDR1 and CDR2 are SGHTA and FQGNSA. Trimming took off 5 bases at V and 0 bases at J, with 14 bases between the two ends. CDR3 sequence: CASSNGGFSSGNTIYF. The CDR3 nucleotides read TGTGCCAGCAGCAATGGGGGTTTCAGCTCTGGAAACACCATATATTTT.

The J gene is TRBJ2-7, the V gene TRBV7-9; D not resolved. V was pared by 1 base and J by 8 bases, with 12 bases between. Germline lookup yields CDR1 SEHNR and CDR2 FQNEAQ (reference sequence). CDR3 length equals 13 residues. The chain's CDR3 is CASSLEPEEKQYF. CDR3 bases: TGTGCCAGCAGCTTAGAACCAGAAGAAAAGCAGTACTTC.

The V gene is TRBV4-2, the J gene TRBJ1-1; TRBD1 agrees at 7 bases. Looked up from germline, CDR1 is LGHNA and CDR2 is YNFKEQ. This CDR3 contains 16 residues. V was pared by 1 base and J by 7 bases, with 12 bases of the junction left unmatched. CDR3 nucleotide sequence: TGTGCCAGCAGCCAAGCCCCAACAGGGGAAGAACTTGAAGCTTTCTTT. Translation: CASSQAPTGEELEAFF.

A single count supports this clone. V usage is TRBV20-1 and J usage is TRBJ1-2; D is unresolved. V was pared by 7 bases and J by 4 bases, with 10 bases between. The CDR3 contains 11 residues. Germline V gives CDR1 DFQATT, CDR2 SNEGSKA (reference sequence). The CDR3 sequence is CSVGQVYGYTF. The CDR3 DNA is TGCAGTGTTGGCCAGGTCTATGGCTACACCTTC.